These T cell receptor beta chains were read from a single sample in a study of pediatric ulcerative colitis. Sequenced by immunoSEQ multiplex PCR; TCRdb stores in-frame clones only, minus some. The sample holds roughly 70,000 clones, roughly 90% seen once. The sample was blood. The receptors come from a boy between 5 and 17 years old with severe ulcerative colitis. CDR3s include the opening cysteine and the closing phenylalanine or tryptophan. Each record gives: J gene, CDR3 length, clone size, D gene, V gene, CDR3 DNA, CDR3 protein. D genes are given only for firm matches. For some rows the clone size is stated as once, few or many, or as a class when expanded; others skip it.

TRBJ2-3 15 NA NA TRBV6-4 TGTGCCAGCAGTGACGAGGAGGGTAGTACAGATACGCAGTATTTT CASSDEEGSTDTQYF
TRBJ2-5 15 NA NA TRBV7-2 TGTGCCAGCAGCGTAGGTCGGGGCTTACAAGAGACCCAGTACTTC CASSVGRGLQETQYF
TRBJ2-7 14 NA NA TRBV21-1 TGTGCCAGCAGCACTCAGGGTTCCGCCCACGAGCAGTACTTC CASSTQGSAHEQYF
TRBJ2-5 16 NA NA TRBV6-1 TGTGCCAGCAGTGAAGTTGTAGTCAGGGCACAAGAGACCCAGTACTTC CASSEVVVRAQETQYF
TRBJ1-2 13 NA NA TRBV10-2 TGCGCCAGCAGTGATGGGGGGGTTAATGGCTACACCTTC CASSDGGVNGYTF
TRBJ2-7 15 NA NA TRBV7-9 TGTGCCAGCAGCCCGCAGTTGGGGGGCCACTACGAGCAGTACTTC CASSPQLGGHYEQYF
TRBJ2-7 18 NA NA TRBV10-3 TGTGCCCCCCTAAGCCCGGGGGCGCCGACAACTTGCCATTACGAGCAGTACTTC CAPLSPGAPTTCHYEQYF
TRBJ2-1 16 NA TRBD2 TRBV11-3 TGTGCCAGCAGCTTAAGAGAGCGGGAGGGCCACAATGAGCAGTTCTTC CASSLREREGHNEQFF
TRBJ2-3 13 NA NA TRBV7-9 TGTGCCAGCAGCTTACACGGCACAGATACGCAGTATTTT CASSLHGTDTQYF
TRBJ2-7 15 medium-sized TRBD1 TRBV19 TGTGCCAGTAGTATATTCAGGGGGCGCTCCTACGAGCAGTACTTC CASSIFRGRSYEQYF
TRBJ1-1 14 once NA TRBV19 TGTGCCAGTAGTATAGACCAAATGAACACTGAAGCTTTCTTT CASSIDQMNTEAFF
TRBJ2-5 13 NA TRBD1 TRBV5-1 TGCGCCAGCGAACGACAGGGCCAAGAGGGCCAGTACTTC CASERQGQEGQYF
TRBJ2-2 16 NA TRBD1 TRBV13 TGTGCCAGCAGCTCCGTCTCGGGACAGGGAACCGGGGAGCTGTTTTTT CASSSVSGQGTGELFF
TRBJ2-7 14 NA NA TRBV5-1 TGCGCCAGCAGCTTGAGTCTAGAACCCTACGAGCAGTACTTC CASSLSLEPYEQYF
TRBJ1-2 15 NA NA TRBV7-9 TGTGCCAGCAGCCTAATGGCCACATCCAACTATGGCTACACCTTC CASSLMATSNYGYTF
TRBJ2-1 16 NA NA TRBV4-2 TGTGCCAGCAGCCAAGAAGTGTCGAGCTCCTACAATGAGCAGTTCTTC CASSQEVSSSYNEQFF
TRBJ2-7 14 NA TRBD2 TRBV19 TGTGCCAGTAGTATGGGCGGGAGTTCCTACGAGCAGTACTTC CASSMGGSSYEQYF
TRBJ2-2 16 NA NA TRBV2 TGTGCCAGCAGTGAATTTAGGTTTGAGAGCGCCGGGGAGCTGTTTTTT CASSEFRFESAGELFF
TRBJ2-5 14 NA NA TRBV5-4 TGTGCCAGCAGCTTTAGGAGGCTCCAAGAGACCCAGTACTTC CASSFRRLQETQYF
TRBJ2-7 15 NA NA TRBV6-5 TGTGCCAGCAGTTACTCGAAGGCGGGCGCCTACGAGCAGTACTTC CASSYSKAGAYEQYF
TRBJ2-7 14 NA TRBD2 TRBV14 TGTGCCAGCAGCCCTAGCGGGATAAACTACGAGCAGTACTTC CASSPSGINYEQYF
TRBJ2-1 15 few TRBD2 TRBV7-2 TGTGCCAGCAGCTTTGGACTAGCGGGAGTTAATGAGCAGTTCTTC CASSFGLAGVNEQFF
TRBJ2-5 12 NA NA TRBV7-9 TGTGCCAGCGGCACTAACCAAGAGACCCAGTACTTC CASGTNQETQYF
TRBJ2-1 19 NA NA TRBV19 TGTGCCAGTAGTCGGGGGTCGTTTCTCGGTGAAAGCTACTACAATGAGCAGTTCTTC CASSRGSFLGESYYNEQFF
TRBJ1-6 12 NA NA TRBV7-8 TGTGCCAGCAGCTTACCAAGCTCACCCCTCCACTTT CASSLPSSPLHF
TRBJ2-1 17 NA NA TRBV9 TGTGCCAGCAGCGCGCCGGGGAGGTTACGGGTTTACAATGAGCAGTTCTTC CASSAPGRLRVYNEQFF
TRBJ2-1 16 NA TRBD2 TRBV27 TGTGCCAGCAGTTTATCGGCTAGCGGGATCTACAATGAGCAGTTCTTC CASSLSASGIYNEQFF
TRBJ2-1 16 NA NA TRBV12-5 TGTGCTAGTGGAAATCAGGGGCAAGCGCTATACAATGAGCAGTTCTTC CASGNQGQALYNEQFF